These 18 T cell receptor beta chains came from one sample sequenced in a study of regulatory T cells in long-lasting Graves disease. Time point meaning: newly diagnosed GD, antithyroid drugs for less than 3 months. RNA extracted from PBMCs served as the sequencing template. Libraries of TCR beta came from iRepertoire HTBI primers plus Arm-PCR of CDR3 regions. MiXCR, run by TCRdb on the multiplex PCR reads, gives a single entry per CDR3 protein. The sample records approximately 440,000 distinct CDR3 sequences, 15% to 20% being singletons. The sample was also reused in another study, on T cells in Graves' hyperthyroidism and ophthalmopathy.

The sample in question was peripheral blood mononuclear cells (PBMCs), obtained at new diagnosis, from a patient treated with antithyroid drugs. The receptors originated from a man aged 35 to 55 with Graves disease.

This clonotype was detected many times. The V gene is TRBV28, the J gene TRBJ1-3, with 7 bases fitting TRBD1. V lost 2 bases to trimming and J lost 0 bases; unmatched junction nucleotides: 7. The CDR3 is 17 amino acids. Looked up from germline, CDR1 is MDHEN and CDR2 is SYDVKM. The CDR3 reads CASSLAGTERSGNTIYF. The CDR3 region has the DNA TGTGCCAGCAGTTTAGCAGGGACAGAACGCTCTGGAAACACCATATATTTT.

This clonotype was counted a few times. The J gene is TRBJ2-1, the V gene TRBV15; perhaps TRBD1 as D (6 bases). The CDR3 contains 16 residues. The germline gives CDR1 LNHNV, CDR2 YYDKDF (reference sequence). The V end was cut by 0 bases, the J end by 1 base, with 10 bases between. CDR3 in amino acids: CATSRDAGQSYNEQFF. The DNA of the CDR3 is TGTGCCACCAGCAGAGACGCCGGACAGTCCTACAATGAGCAGTTCTTC. The full variable domain, rest sourced from reference TRBV15 and TRBJ2-1, is DAMVIQNPRYQVTQFGKPVTLSCSQTLNHNVMYWYQQKSSQAPKLLFHYYDKDFNNEADTPDNFQSRRPNTSFCFLDIRSPGLGDTAMYLCATSRDAGQSYNEQFFGPGTRLTVL.

This clonotype was seen ten or more times. V usage is TRBV7-9 and J usage is TRBJ2-7; tentatively, D is TRBD1 (6 bases). The CDR3 is 15 residues long. The V end lost 5 bases, the J end lost 2 bases, and 16 bases lay between the germline ends. Germline loops: CDR1 SEHNR, CDR2 FQNEAQ (reference sequence). Here the CDR3 DNA reads TGTGCCAGCAGCCGTGGCCGGGACACCACCTACGAGCAGTACTTC. Its protein product is CASSRGRDTTYEQYF.

This clonotype was observed a handful of times. The junction shows a germline mismatch at one end, possibly a read error. The chain is built from TRBV28 and TRBJ1-1, with no clear D. The CDR3 has 15 residues. Germline V lookup: CDR1 MDHEN, CDR2 SYDVKM. CDR3 amino acids: CASSQRIGINTEAFF. In nucleotides, the CDR3 is TGCGCCAGCAGCCAACGTATTGGGATAAACACTGAAGCTTTCTTT.

This clonotype was counted between two and nine times. V gene TRBV7-2 combines with J gene TRBJ2-1; a possible D gene is TRBD2 (5 bases). The CDR3 sequence is 15 residues long. The germline V and J ends were trimmed by 2 bases and 7 bases, with 15 bases remaining between them. CDR1 and CDR2 (germline): SGHTA, FQGNSA. The CDR3 loop is CASSLMFGMRNEQFF. The CDR3 nucleotides read TGTGCCAGCAGCTTAATGTTCGGGATGAGAAATGAGCAGTTCTTC.

This clonotype was observed many times. The rearrangement links TRBV27 to TRBJ2-3; 15 bases map to TRBD2. Germline V gene lookup returns CDR1 MNHEY and CDR2 SMNVEV (reference sequence). With V trimmed by 5 bases and J by 4 bases, 22 bases remained unmatched. This CDR3 contains 22 residues. In nucleotides, the CDR3 is TGTGCCAGCAGTAGGCTCGCCTCTCCGGCCGGGACTAGCGGGAGGTGGGCAGATACGCAGTATTTT. This translates into CASSRLASPAGTSGRWADTQYF.

Of note for this clonotype: A much larger clone is a single base away; this may be a read error. The chain has TRBV6-5 and TRBJ2-4; 12 bases map to TRBD2. The CDR3 runs 19 residues. Per germline, CDR1 MNHEY and CDR2 SVGAGI. The junction had 7 bases not matched to a gene; V was cut back by 1 base and J by 0 bases. This CDR3 reads CASSYLGLAGGLAKNIQYF. CDR3 sequence (DNA): TGTGCCAGCAGTTACTTGGGGCTAGCGGGAGGGCTAGCCAAAAACATTCAGTACTTC.

Only a few counts were recorded for this clonotype. V is TRBV4-1 and J is TRBJ2-5; D unresolved. In germline, CDR1 is MGHRA, CDR2 YSYEKL. V lost 1 base to trimming and J lost 4 bases, with 19 bases between them. This CDR3 has 17 amino acids. The CDR3 loop is CASSQVYRLTVGETQYF. CDR3 bases: TGCGCCAGCAGCCAAGTATATCGACTGACTGTGGGAGAGACCCAGTACTTC.

This chain connects TRBV5-4 to TRBJ2-7; no reliable D call. Germline V gene data show CDR1 as SGHNT and CDR2 as YYREEE (reference sequence). The ends were cut back, 0 bases at V and 0 bases at J, with 10 bases in the middle. CDR3 length equals 15 residues. The CDR3 region is CASSLVGPPSYEQYF. DNA of the CDR3: TGTGCCAGCAGCTTGGTCGGCCCCCCCTCCTACGAGCAGTACTTC. The full variable domain, in which reference TRBV5-4 and TRBJ2-7 provide the parts outside the CDR3, is ETGVTQSPTHLIKTRGQQVTLRCSSQSGHNTVSWYQQALGQGPQFIFQYYREEENGRGNFPPRFSGLQFPNYSSELNVNALELDDSALYLCASSLVGPPSYEQYFGPGTRLTVT.

V is TRBV5-5 and J is TRBJ2-1; TRBD2 is a possible D gene (6 bases). The V end was cut by 4 bases, the J end by 1 base, with 12 bases between. Looked up from germline, CDR1 is SGHKS and CDR2 is YYEKEE (reference sequence). The CDR3 runs 15 residues. The CDR3 sequence: CASSPTSISYNEQFF. The DNA for the CDR3 is TGTGCCAGCAGCCCCACTAGCATTTCCTACAATGAGCAGTTCTTC.

This clonotype occurred many times. The rearrangement uses TRBV20-1 and TRBJ2-3; D is unclear. Trimming cost V 4 bases and J 3 bases, with 14 bases left between them. Germline V CDR1 and CDR2: DFQATT, SNEGSKA (reference sequence). The CDR3 is 14 amino acids. CDR3 in amino acids: CSATEGIKTDTQYF. As DNA, the CDR3 is TGCAGTGCTACTGAAGGGATAAAGACAGATACGCAGTATTTT.

This clonotype was counted ten times or more. This sequence joins TRBV10-3 and TRBJ1-1; D is unclear. The CDR3 has 15 amino acids. V lost 0 bases, J lost 6 bases, and 14 bases lay in between. Germline CDR1 ENHRY, CDR2 SYGVKD. As DNA, the CDR3 is TGTGCCATCAGTGAGTCGAGCGCGGAAAAGTCTGAAGCTTTCTTT. The encoded protein is CAISESSAEKSEAFF.

This clonotype was seen repeatedly, ten times or more. This chain uses TRBV29-1 with TRBJ2-1; perhaps D is TRBD1 or TRBD2 (5 bases each). The V end lost 6 bases, the J end lost 3 bases, and 9 bases lay between the germline ends. This CDR3 is built from 12 residues. Germline lookup yields CDR1 SQVTM and CDR2 ANQGSEA. The CDR3 here is CSVERGYNEQFF. CDR3 DNA sequence: TGCAGCGTGGAGAGGGGCTACAATGAGCAGTTCTTC.

This clonotype was detected ten times or more. The junction departs from germline at one end; a sequencing error may be responsible. The chain has TRBV7-7 and TRBJ2-2; 7 bases are shared with TRBD2. The CDR3 contains 16 residues. The germline V gene has CDR1 SSHAT and CDR2 FNYEAQ (reference sequence). The CDR3 DNA reads as TGTGCTAGCAGCTTAGCGTCCGGGAGGCAAACCGGGGAGCTGTTTTTT. This gives the protein CASSLASGRQTGELFF.

This clonotype was seen at least ten times. The rearrangement joins TRBV28 to TRBJ1-2, with a weak D call TRBD1 (6 bases). V lost 7 bases and J 4 bases, leaving 16 bases between the germline ends. CDR1 and CDR2 from the germline V gene are MDHEN and SYDVKM. The CDR3 has 14 amino acids. The CDR3 sequence is CASTGTNGAYGYTF. The CDR3 nucleotides read TGTGCCAGCACAGGGACAAACGGAGCCTATGGCTACACCTTC.

A note on this clonotype: A read error is possible here, since a much larger clone lies one base away. The CDR3 nucleotides read TGTGCCAGCAAGGACAGGGGCTACGAGCAGTACTTC. Its translation: CASKDRGYEQYF. V is TRBV6-2 or TRBV6-3 and J is TRBJ2-7, with TRBD1 identical over 9 bases. Trimming removed 7 bases from V and 3 bases from J; junction bases left unmatched: 1. Germline V gives CDR1 MNHEY, CDR2 SVGEGT. This CDR3 is 12 amino acids long.

This clonotype came up many times. J is TRBJ2-5 and V is TRBV28; 7 nucleotides match TRBD2. The germline V gene has CDR1 MDHEN and CDR2 SYDVKM. CDR3 size: 13 residues. The V and J ends lost 8 bases and 6 bases, in that order; junction bases with no gene match: 9. CDR3 region: CASSSGRPKTQYF. Written as DNA, the CDR3 is TGTGCCAGCTCATCCGGGAGGCCCAAGACCCAGTACTTC. Filled out from reference TRBV28 and TRBJ2-5, the complete variable domain reads DVKVTQSSRYLVKRTGEKVFLECVQDMDHENMFWYRQDPGLGLRLIYFSYDVKMKEKGDIPEGYSVSREKKERFSLILESASTNQTSMYLCASSSGRPKTQYFGPGTRLLVL.

This clonotype was recorded many times. The V gene is TRBV11-2, the J gene TRBJ2-5, with a tentative D call TRBD2 (6 bases). This CDR3 spans 16 amino acids. V lost 5 bases to trimming and J lost 7 bases, with 23 bases between them. The germline gives CDR1 SGHAT, CDR2 FQNNGV. CDR3 nucleotides: TGTGCCAGCAGCCTTTACCCTGGGGGGTCGGCTGGGACCCAGTACTTC. It is translated as CASSLYPGGSAGTQYF.